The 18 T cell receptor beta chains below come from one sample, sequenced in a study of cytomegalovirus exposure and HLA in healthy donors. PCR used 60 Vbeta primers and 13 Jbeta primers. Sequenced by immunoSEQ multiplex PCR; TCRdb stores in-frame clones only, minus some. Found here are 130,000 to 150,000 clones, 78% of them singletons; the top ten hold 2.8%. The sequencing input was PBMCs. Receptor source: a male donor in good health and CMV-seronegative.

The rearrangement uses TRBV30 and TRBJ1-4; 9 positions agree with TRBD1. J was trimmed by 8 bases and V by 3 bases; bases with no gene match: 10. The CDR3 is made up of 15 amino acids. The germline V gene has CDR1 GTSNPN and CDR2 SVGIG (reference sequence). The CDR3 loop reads CAWRKDRGGREKLFF. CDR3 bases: TGTGCCTGGAGGAAAGACAGGGGGGGGAGAGAAAAACTGTTTTTT.

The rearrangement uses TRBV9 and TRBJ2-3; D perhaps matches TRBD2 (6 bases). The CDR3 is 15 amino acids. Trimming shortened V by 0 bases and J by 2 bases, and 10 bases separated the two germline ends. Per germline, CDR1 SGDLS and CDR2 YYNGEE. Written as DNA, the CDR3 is TGTGCCAGCAGCGTAGGCGGGGCCCCCACAGATACGCAGTATTTT. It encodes CASSVGGAPTDTQYF. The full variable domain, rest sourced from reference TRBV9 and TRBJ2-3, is DSGVTQTPKHLITATGQRVTLRCSPRSGDLSVYWYQQSLDQGLQFLIQYYNGEERAKGNILERFSAQQFPDLHSELNLSSLELGDSALYFCASSVGGAPTDTQYFGPGTRLTVL.

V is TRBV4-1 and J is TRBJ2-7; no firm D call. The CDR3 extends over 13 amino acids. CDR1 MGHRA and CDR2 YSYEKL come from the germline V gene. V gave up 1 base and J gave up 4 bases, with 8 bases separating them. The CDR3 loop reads CASSQGREYEQYF. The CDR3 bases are TGCGCCAGCAGCCAAGGTCGAGAATACGAGCAGTACTTC.

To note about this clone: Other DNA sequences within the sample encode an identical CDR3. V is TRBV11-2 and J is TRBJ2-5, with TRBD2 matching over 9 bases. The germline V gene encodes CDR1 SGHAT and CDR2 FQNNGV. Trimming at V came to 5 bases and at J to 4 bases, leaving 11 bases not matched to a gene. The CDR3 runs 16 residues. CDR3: CASSPGLAGGGETQYF. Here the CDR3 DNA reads TGTGCCAGCAGCCCGGGACTAGCAGGGGGAGGAGAGACCCAGTACTTC.

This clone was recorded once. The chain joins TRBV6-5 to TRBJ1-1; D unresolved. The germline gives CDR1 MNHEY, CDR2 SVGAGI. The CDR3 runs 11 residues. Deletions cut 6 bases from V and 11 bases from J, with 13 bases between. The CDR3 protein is CASSLGRFAFF. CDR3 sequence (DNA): TGTGCCAGCAGCTTAGGGAGGTTCGCTTTCTTT.

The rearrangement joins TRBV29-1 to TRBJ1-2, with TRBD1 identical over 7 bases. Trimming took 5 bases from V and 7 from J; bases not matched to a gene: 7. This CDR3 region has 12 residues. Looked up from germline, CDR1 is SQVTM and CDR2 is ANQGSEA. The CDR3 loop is CSVSETGVGYTF. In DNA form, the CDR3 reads TGCAGCGTTTCCGAAACAGGGGTTGGCTACACCTTC.

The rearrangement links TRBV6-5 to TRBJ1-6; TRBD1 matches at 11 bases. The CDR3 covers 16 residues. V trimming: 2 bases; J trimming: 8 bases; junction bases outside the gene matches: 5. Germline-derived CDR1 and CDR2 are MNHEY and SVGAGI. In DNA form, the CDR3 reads TGTGCCAGCAGTTACCTGGACAGGGGGCGTGATTCACCCCTCCACTTT. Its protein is CASSYLDRGRDSPLHF.

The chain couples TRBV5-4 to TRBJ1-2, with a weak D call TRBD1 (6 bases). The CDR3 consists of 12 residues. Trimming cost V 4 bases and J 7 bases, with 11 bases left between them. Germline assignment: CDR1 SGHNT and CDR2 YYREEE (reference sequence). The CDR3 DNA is TGTGCCAGCAGCCCAGGGGAGGGTGGCTACACCTTC. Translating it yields CASSPGEGGYTF. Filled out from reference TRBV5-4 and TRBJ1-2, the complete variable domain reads ETGVTQSPTHLIKTRGQQVTLRCSSQSGHNTVSWYQQALGQGPQFIFQYYREEENGRGNFPPRFSGLQFPNYSSELNVNALELDDSALYLCASSPGEGGYTFGSGTRLTVV.

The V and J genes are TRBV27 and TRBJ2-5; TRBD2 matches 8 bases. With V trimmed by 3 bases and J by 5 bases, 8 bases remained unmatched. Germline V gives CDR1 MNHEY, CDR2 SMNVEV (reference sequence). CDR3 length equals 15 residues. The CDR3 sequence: CASSFYGLAGETQYF. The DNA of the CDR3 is TGTGCCAGCAGTTTCTACGGACTAGCCGGGGAGACCCAGTACTTC.

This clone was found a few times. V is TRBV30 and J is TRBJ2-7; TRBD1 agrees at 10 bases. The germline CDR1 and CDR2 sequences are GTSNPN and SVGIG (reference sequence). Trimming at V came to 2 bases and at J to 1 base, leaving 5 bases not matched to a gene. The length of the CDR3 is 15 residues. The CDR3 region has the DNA TGTGCCTGGAGTCGGGACAGGGGAGTATCCTACGAGCAGTACTTC. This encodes CAWSRDRGVSYEQYF.

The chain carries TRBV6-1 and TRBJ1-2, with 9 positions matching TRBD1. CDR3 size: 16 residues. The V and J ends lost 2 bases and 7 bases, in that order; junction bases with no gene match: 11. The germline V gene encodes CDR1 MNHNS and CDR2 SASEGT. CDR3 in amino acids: CASSERGGQGIRGYTF. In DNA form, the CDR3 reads TGTGCCAGCAGTGAACGGGGAGGACAGGGGATTCGTGGCTACACCTTC.

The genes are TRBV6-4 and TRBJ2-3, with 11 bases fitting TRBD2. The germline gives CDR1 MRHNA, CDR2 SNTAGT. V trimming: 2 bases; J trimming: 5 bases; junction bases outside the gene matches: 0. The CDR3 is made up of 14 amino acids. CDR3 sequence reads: CASSDLAGGDTQYF. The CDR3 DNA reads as TGTGCCAGCAGTGACCTAGCGGGGGGAGATACGCAGTATTTT.

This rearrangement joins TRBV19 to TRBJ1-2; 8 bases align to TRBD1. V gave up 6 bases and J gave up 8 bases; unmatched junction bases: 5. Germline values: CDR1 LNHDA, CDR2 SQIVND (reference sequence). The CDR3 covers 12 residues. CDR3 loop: CASSRQGRGYTF. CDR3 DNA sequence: TGTGCCAGTAGCAGACAGGGGAGAGGCTACACCTTC.

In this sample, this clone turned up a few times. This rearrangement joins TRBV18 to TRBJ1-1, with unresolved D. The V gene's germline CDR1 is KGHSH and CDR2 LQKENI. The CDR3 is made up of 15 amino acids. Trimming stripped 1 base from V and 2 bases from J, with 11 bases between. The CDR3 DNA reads TGTGCCAGCTCACCACTTCCCCAAAAAAACACTGAAGCTTTCTTT. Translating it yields CASSPLPQKNTEAFF.

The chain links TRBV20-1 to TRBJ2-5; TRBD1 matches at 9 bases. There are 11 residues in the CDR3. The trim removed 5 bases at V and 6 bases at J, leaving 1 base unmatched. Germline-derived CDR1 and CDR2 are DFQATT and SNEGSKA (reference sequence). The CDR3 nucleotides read TGCAGTGCTGGGACAGGGCAGACCCAGTACTTC. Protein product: CSAGTGQTQYF.

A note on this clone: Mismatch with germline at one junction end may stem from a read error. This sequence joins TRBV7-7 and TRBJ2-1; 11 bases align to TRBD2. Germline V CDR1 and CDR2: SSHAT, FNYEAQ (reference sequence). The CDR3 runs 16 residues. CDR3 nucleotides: TGTGCTAGCAGCTTAGCCGGGACTAGCGGCCACAATGAGCAGTTCTTC. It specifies CASSLAGTSGHNEQFF.

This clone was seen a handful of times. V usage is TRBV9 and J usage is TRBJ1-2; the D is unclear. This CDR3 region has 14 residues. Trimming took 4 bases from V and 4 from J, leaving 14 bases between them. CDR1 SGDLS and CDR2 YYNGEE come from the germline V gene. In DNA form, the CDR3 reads TGTGCCAGCAGCCCCAGGCAGGTGGTCTATGGCTACACCTTC. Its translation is CASSPRQVVYGYTF. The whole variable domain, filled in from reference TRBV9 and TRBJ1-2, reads DSGVTQTPKHLITATGQRVTLRCSPRSGDLSVYWYQQSLDQGLQFLIQYYNGEERAKGNILERFSAQQFPDLHSELNLSSLELGDSALYFCASSPRQVVYGYTFGSGTRLTVV.

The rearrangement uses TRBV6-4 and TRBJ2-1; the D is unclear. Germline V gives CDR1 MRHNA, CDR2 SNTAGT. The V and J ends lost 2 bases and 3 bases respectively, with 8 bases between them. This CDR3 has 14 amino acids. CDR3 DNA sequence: TGTGCCAGCAGTGACGGCCGAAACTACAATGAGCAGTTCTTC. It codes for CASSDGRNYNEQFF.